Each of the 8 T cell receptor beta chains below was sequenced from the same sample in a study of blood T cell repertoires in COVID-19 (dated by TCRdb to 2018 to 2021). The library was prepared using the immunoSEQ multiplex PCR assay. Held by TCRdb, this immuneACCESS table contains in-frame sequences only and omits some clones. Under half of the omission traces to an unresolved V gene where checked; the cause of the rest is unknown. The sample table holds some 350,000 clones, of which more than 80% were seen once. About 3% of the sample comes from the top ten. Sequencing was performed on peripheral blood. All receptors derive from a young woman with COVID-19, enrolled during active disease.

The rearrangement uses TRBV19 and TRBJ2-7; 11 bases match TRBD1. The CDR3 runs to 14 residues. Trimming at V came to 4 bases and at J to 6 bases, leaving 5 bases not matched to a gene. Germline V gene data show CDR1 as LNHDA and CDR2 as SQIVND (reference sequence). Written as DNA, the CDR3 is TGTGCCAGTAGTACTTGGACAGGGGGCGGCGAGCAGTACTTC. Amino acid sequence: CASSTWTGGGEQYF.

The chain carries TRBV11-2 and TRBJ2-1; D ambiguous. The CDR3 is 15 amino acids. The V end lost 0 bases, the J end lost 6 bases, and 12 bases lay between the germline ends. In germline, CDR1 is SGHAT, CDR2 FQNNGV. The CDR3 reads CASSLDPTSPNEQFF. The CDR3 DNA reads TGTGCCAGCAGCTTAGATCCCACCAGTCCCAATGAGCAGTTCTTC.

This clone is a singleton in its sample. The V and J genes are TRBV5-1 and TRBJ2-3, with 12 bases lining up with TRBD2. CDR3 length: 18 amino acids. CDR1 is SGHRS, CDR2 YFSETQ, per germline. The V gene end was trimmed by 0 bases and the J gene end by 1 base; junction bases not matched to a gene: 6. CDR3 bases: TGCGCCAGCAGCTTGGCCCTAGCGGGGGGGCACGGCACAGATACGCAGTATTTT. Protein product: CASSLALAGGHGTDTQYF. Together with reference TRBV5-1 and TRBJ2-3, the CDR3 gives the full variable domain: KAGVTQTPRYLIKTRGQQVTLSCSPISGHRSVSWYQQTPGQGLQFLFEYFSETQRNKGNFPGRFSGRQFSNSRSEMNVSTLELGDSALYLCASSLALAGGHGTDTQYFGPGTRLTVL.

The V gene is TRBV10-3, the J gene TRBJ1-3; weak D call: TRBD1 (6 bases). V lost 6 bases to trimming and J lost 4 bases, with 13 bases between them. The CDR3 sequence is 14 residues long. The V gene's germline CDR1 is ENHRY and CDR2 SYGVKD. CDR3 amino acids: CAIRKTGSGNTIYF. DNA for the CDR3: TGTGCCATCAGAAAAACAGGGTCCGGAAACACCATATATTTT.

This clone was picked up a small number of times. One end of the junction is discordant with germline, which a read error may explain. The chain links TRBV28 to TRBJ2-7; D might be TRBD1 (5 bases). The germline V gene has CDR1 MDHEN and CDR2 SYDVKM. The CDR3 contains 12 residues. CDR3 sequence: CASSLIGQGPDF. CDR3 sequence (DNA): TGTGCCAGCAGTTTGATCGGGCAGGGCCCTGACTTC.

This chain connects TRBV27 to TRBJ2-2; 7 positions agree with TRBD1. The CDR3 is 13 residues long. CDR1 MNHEY and CDR2 SMNVEV come from the germline V gene (reference sequence). V gave up 2 bases and J gave up 11 bases; unmatched junction bases: 5. For the CDR3, the DNA is TGTGCCAGCAGTTTAAGGACAGGCGGAGAGCTGTTTTTT. It translates to CASSLRTGGELFF.

This clone appeared once. Within the sample, other DNA sequences also encode this same CDR3. CDR3 in DNA: TGTGCCAGCAGCTCTGGGACAGGGAACACTGAAGCTTTCTTT. It encodes CASSSGTGNTEAFF. This chain joins TRBV7-9 and TRBJ1-1, with 8 bases identical to TRBD1. Trimming took 4 bases from V and 1 from J; bases not matched to a gene: 2. In germline, CDR1 is SEHNR, CDR2 FQNEAQ (reference sequence). CDR3 length equals 14 residues.

J is TRBJ2-7 and V is TRBV27, with D possibly TRBD1 on 6 matching bases. There are 13 residues in the CDR3. Trimming shortened V by 6 bases and J by 3 bases, and 12 bases separated the two germline ends. Germline values: CDR1 MNHEY, CDR2 SMNVEV (reference sequence). DNA for the CDR3: TGTGCCAGCAGCCAAGGGGGTGGCTACGAGCAGTACTTC. Its translation: CASSQGGGYEQYF.